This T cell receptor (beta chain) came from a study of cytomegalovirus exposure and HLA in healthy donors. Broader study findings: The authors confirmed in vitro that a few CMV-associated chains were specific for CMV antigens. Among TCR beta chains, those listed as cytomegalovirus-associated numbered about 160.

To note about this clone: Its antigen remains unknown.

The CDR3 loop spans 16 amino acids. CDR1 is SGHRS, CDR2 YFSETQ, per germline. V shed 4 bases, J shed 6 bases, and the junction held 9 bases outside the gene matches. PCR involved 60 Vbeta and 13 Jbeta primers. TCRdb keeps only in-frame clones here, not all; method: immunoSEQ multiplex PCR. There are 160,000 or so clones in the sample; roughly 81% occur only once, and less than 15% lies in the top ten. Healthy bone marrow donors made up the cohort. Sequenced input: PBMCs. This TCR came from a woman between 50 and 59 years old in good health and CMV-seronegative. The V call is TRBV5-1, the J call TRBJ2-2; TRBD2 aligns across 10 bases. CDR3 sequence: CASSTALAGGAGELFF. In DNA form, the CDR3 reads TGCGCCAGCAGCACAGCCTTAGCGGGGGGTGCCGGGGAGCTGTTTTTT.